Listed below are T cell receptor beta chains from one sample, sequenced in a study of blood T cells in healthy people across ages. TCRdb recomputed calls from the 5' RACE reads with MiXCR, one row per CDR3 protein. The sample has around 1.7 million distinct CDR3 sequences, about 28% seen once. The sequencing sample was made of blood. The source of these receptors is a woman aged 25-40 years in good health. Each CDR3 is given with its conserved first and last residue. Each record gives: V gene, D gene, clone size, J gene, CDR3 protein, CDR3 DNA. D genes are given only for firm matches. Not all rows give a size; the values are once, few, many and, for expanded clones, a class.

v_call: TRBV18; d_call: NA; clone_size: few; j_call: TRBJ1-1; cdr3_aa: CASSPDSGAGTEAFF; cdr3_nt: TGTGCCAGCTCACCAGATTCAGGGGCCGGCACTGAAGCTTTCTTT
v_call: TRBV2; d_call: TRBD1; clone_size: NA; j_call: TRBJ2-3; cdr3_aa: CASAQGAGTDTQYF; cdr3_nt: TGTGCCAGTGCACAGGGGGCAGGCACAGATACGCAGTATTTT
v_call: TRBV29-1; d_call: TRBD2; clone_size: NA; j_call: TRBJ2-3; cdr3_aa: CSVAGGPLDTQYF; cdr3_nt: TGCAGCGTAGCGGGGGGGCCGTTAGATACGCAGTATTTT
v_call: TRBV4-3; d_call: TRBD1; clone_size: few; j_call: TRBJ1-1; cdr3_aa: CASSQDPEDRWSAEAFF; cdr3_nt: TGCGCCAGCAGCCAAGATCCAGAGGACAGGTGGAGTGCTGAAGCTTTCTTT
v_call: TRBV29-1; d_call: TRBD2; clone_size: few; j_call: TRBJ2-1; cdr3_aa: CSASGGAFYEQFF; cdr3_nt: TGCAGCGCCTCGGGGGGGGCGTTCTATGAGCAGTTCTTC
v_call: TRBV5-6; d_call: NA; clone_size: NA; j_call: TRBJ2-2; cdr3_aa: CASSFIGGRGTGELFF; cdr3_nt: TGTGCCAGCAGCTTCATCGGGGGACGGGGCACCGGGGAGCTGTTTTTT
v_call: TRBV5-1; d_call: NA; clone_size: many; j_call: TRBJ2-7; cdr3_aa: CASSLGGPSSYEQYF; cdr3_nt: TGTGCCAGCAGCTTAGGTGGCCCGAGCTCCTACGAGCAGTACTTC
v_call: TRBV2; d_call: NA; clone_size: NA; j_call: TRBJ1-4; cdr3_aa: CASSEARGGRNEKLFF; cdr3_nt: TGTGCCAGCAGTGAAGCGCGGGGGGGCCGTAATGAAAAACTGTTTTTT
v_call: TRBV7-9; d_call: TRBD2; clone_size: NA; j_call: TRBJ2-5; cdr3_aa: CASSTSGIGTQYF; cdr3_nt: TGTGCCAGCAGCACGAGCGGGATTGGGACCCAGTACTTC
v_call: TRBV4-2; d_call: NA; clone_size: NA; j_call: TRBJ2-2; cdr3_aa: CASSPQALGELFF; cdr3_nt: TGTGCCAGCAGCCCTCAGGCGTTAGGGGAGCTGTTTTTT
v_call: TRBV29-1; d_call: TRBD2; clone_size: few; j_call: TRBJ2-3; cdr3_aa: CSVFPLAEFTDTQYF; cdr3_nt: TGCAGCGTTTTTCCCCTAGCGGAGTTCACAGATACGCAGTATTTT
v_call: TRBV4-1; d_call: NA; clone_size: few; j_call: TRBJ2-3; cdr3_aa: CASSQEGPAGKDTQYF; cdr3_nt: TGCGCCAGCAGCCAAGAAGGCCCCGCAGGGAAAGATACGCAGTATTTT
v_call: TRBV5-1; d_call: NA; clone_size: few; j_call: TRBJ1-5; cdr3_aa: CASSFQGRANQPQHF; cdr3_nt: TGCGCCAGCAGCTTCCAGGGGAGGGCCAATCAGCCCCAGCATTTT
v_call: TRBV27; d_call: TRBD1; clone_size: NA; j_call: TRBJ1-5; cdr3_aa: CAGSKTGTGINQPQHF; cdr3_nt: TGTGCCGGCAGCAAAACCGGGACAGGCATCAATCAGCCCCAGCATTTT
v_call: TRBV4-3; d_call: NA; clone_size: NA; j_call: TRBJ1-5; cdr3_aa: CASSQEWTSGTEVYSNQPQHF; cdr3_nt: TGCGCCAGCAGCCAAGAATGGACCTCCGGGACGGAAGTTTATAGCAATCAGCCCCAGCATTTT
v_call: TRBV20-1; d_call: TRBD2; clone_size: NA; j_call: TRBJ2-7; cdr3_aa: CSGAGDWLNEQYF; cdr3_nt: TGCAGTGGAGCGGGAGATTGGTTGAATGAGCAGTACTTC
v_call: TRBV5-5; d_call: NA; clone_size: many; j_call: TRBJ1-1; cdr3_aa: CASSLRAEAFF; cdr3_nt: TGTGCCAGCAGCTTGCGTGCTGAAGCTTTCTTT
v_call: TRBV12-3/TRBV12-4; d_call: TRBD1; clone_size: many; j_call: TRBJ1-2; cdr3_aa: CASSPTGNYGYTF; cdr3_nt: TGTGCCAGCAGCCCGACAGGGAACTATGGCTACACCTTC
v_call: TRBV6-5; d_call: TRBD2; clone_size: NA; j_call: TRBJ2-3; cdr3_aa: CASSYRLPGLAVTDTQYF; cdr3_nt: TGTGCCAGCAGTTATCGGCTTCCGGGACTAGCGGTAACAGATACGCAGTATTTT
v_call: TRBV5-1; d_call: TRBD1; clone_size: few; j_call: TRBJ1-1; cdr3_aa: CASSQGAALTEAFF; cdr3_nt: TGCGCTTCATCCCAGGGGGCAGCGCTCACTGAAGCTTTCTTT
v_call: TRBV4-3; d_call: NA; clone_size: NA; j_call: TRBJ2-2; cdr3_aa: CASSQDRGGGGTGELFF; cdr3_nt: TGCGCCAGCAGCCAAGATCGGGGCGGAGGGGGGACCGGGGAGCTGTTTTTT
v_call: TRBV7-2; d_call: TRBD1; clone_size: few; j_call: TRBJ1-2; cdr3_aa: CASSVRQGNYGYTF; cdr3_nt: TGTGCCAGCAGCGTTAGACAGGGCAACTATGGCTACACCTTC
v_call: TRBV4-3; d_call: TRBD1; clone_size: few; j_call: TRBJ2-5; cdr3_aa: CASSLARDRVQETQYF; cdr3_nt: TGCGCCAGCAGCCTAGCCAGGGACAGGGTCCAAGAGACCCAGTACTTC